Shown below are 27 T cell receptor beta chains from a single sample sequenced in a study of T-cell reconstitution after alpha-beta-depleted transplantation in children. The TCRbeta library incorporated unique molecular identifiers. TCRdb independently ran MiXCR on the PCR reads; one entry per CDR3 protein. The repertoire has 140,000 to 150,000 distinct CDR3 sequences, 8.5% to 10% of them found once; the top ten carry 15% to 20%. Sequenced material: PBMCs, mostly from graft donor cells, taken 180 days after TCRalphabeta/CD19-depleted stem cell transplant. Receptor source: a female patient aged 2-10 years who had a stem cell transplant for congenital amegakaryocytic thrombocytopenia, so the T cells may come from the graft donor.

This clonotype was observed at least ten times. The V gene is TRBV7-8, the J gene TRBJ1-2; D may be TRBD1 (6 bases). Trimming stripped 5 bases from V and 4 bases from J, with 14 bases between. Per germline, CDR1 SGHVS and CDR2 FQNEAQ. The CDR3 consists of 14 residues. The CDR3 coding sequence is TGTGCCAGCAGCAGGGAGGGGGGAGTCTATGGCTACACCTTC. Protein sequence: CASSREGGVYGYTF. The full variable domain, with the rest looked up from reference TRBV7-8 and TRBJ1-2, is GAGVSQSPRYKVAKRGQDVALRCDPISGHVSLFWYQQALGQGPEFLTYFQNEAQLDKSGLPSDRFFAERPEGSVSTLKIQRTQQEDSAVYLCASSREGGVYGYTFGSGTRLTVV.

This clonotype was seen ten or more times. The CDR3 region has the DNA TGCGCCAGCAGCCATGTGGGAGGCACAGATACGCAGTATTTT. This translates into CASSHVGGTDTQYF. The rearrangement uses TRBV4-1 and TRBJ2-3, with D perhaps matching TRBD2 (5 bases). V was trimmed by 3 bases and J by 1 base, leaving 8 bases between them. CDR3 length: 14 amino acids. From germline, CDR1 is MGHRA and CDR2 YSYEKL.

Regarding this clonotype: Given a much more abundant clone one base away, this may be a read error. The CDR3 DNA follows: TGTGCCAGCAGTTATACAGGGGGCGCTGAAGCTTTCTTT. This sequence encodes CASSYTGGAEAFF. This chain uses TRBV5-4 with TRBJ1-1, with 9 bases aligning to TRBD1. Trimming took 5 bases from V and 6 from J; bases not matched to a gene: 5. CDR3 length: 13 residues. Germline V gene sequence: CDR1 SGHNT, CDR2 YYREEE (reference sequence).

This rearrangement joins TRBV7-9 to TRBJ2-7, with TRBD2 as a possible D gene (5 bases). Germline-derived CDR1 and CDR2 are SEHNR and FQNEAQ (reference sequence). The CDR3 contains 12 residues. Trimming removed 7 bases from V and 7 bases from J, with 14 bases in between. The CDR3 region has the DNA TGTGCCAGCATGCTCCCTTCGGGGGAGCAGTACTTC. Translating gives CASMLPSGEQYF.

The V call is TRBV6-2 or TRBV6-3, the J call TRBJ1-5; 7 nucleotides align to TRBD1. This CDR3 is 15 amino acids long. Trimming took 6 bases from V and 3 from J; bases not matched to a gene: 8. Per the germline V gene, CDR1 is MNHEY and CDR2 is SVGEGT. Here the CDR3 reads CASRLQGLDNQPQHF. The CDR3 DNA reads TGTGCCAGCAGGCTACAGGGGCTGGACAATCAGCCCCAGCATTTT.

This clonotype has a count of ten or more. CDR3 in amino acids: CASSLQGGANVLTF. CDR3 nucleotides: TGCGCCAGCAGCTTGCAGGGTGGGGCCAACGTCCTGACTTTC. The rearrangement links TRBV5-1 to TRBJ2-6, with D possibly TRBD1 on 5 matching bases. CDR1 and CDR2 (germline): SGHRS, YFSETQ. The V end lost 1 base, the J end lost 3 bases, and 5 bases lay between the germline ends. The CDR3 has 14 residues.

Regarding this clonotype: This may be a read error, as it is one base from a much larger clone. The J gene is TRBJ1-6, the V gene TRBV28; weak D call: TRBD1 (6 bases). CDR1 and CDR2 from the germline V gene are MDHEN and SYDVKM. The CDR3 totals 17 residues. CDR3 DNA sequence: TGTGCCAGCAGCGTCAGGGGTTGGTATACCTATAATTCACACCTCCACTTT. Protein sequence: CASSVRGWYTYNSHLHF.

Only a few counts were recorded for this clonotype. The J gene is TRBJ2-1, the V gene TRBV5-1; D remains unclear. Looked up from germline, CDR1 is SGHRS and CDR2 is YFSETQ. The CDR3 is 13 residues long. V dropped 5 bases and J dropped 0 bases, with 6 bases sitting between them. The chain's CDR3 is CASRRSSYNEQFF. The CDR3 DNA reads as TGCGCCAGCAGACGGAGCTCCTACAATGAGCAGTTCTTC. The variable domain in full, with the rest retrieved from reference TRBV5-1 and TRBJ2-1, is KAGVTQTPRYLIKTRGQQVTLSCSPISGHRSVSWYQQTPGQGLQFLFEYFSETQRNKGNFPGRFSGRQFSNSRSEMNVSTLELGDSALYLCASRRSSYNEQFFGPGTRLTVL.

This clonotype was recorded many times. The chain employs TRBV25-1 and TRBJ2-3; 8 nucleotides line up with TRBD1. CDR1 is MGHDK, CDR2 SYGVNS, per germline. The CDR3 runs 15 residues. The J segment lost 6 bases and the V segment lost 2 bases, leaving 7 bases of the junction unmatched. The CDR3 loop is CASSEKDREKDTQYF. DNA of the CDR3: TGTGCCAGCAGTGAAAAGGACAGGGAGAAGGATACGCAGTATTTT.

This clonotype was recorded at least ten times. The chain recombines TRBV4-1 with TRBJ2-7; 8 nucleotides line up with TRBD1. Germline CDR1 is MGHRA and CDR2 is YSYEKL. After removal of 3 bases from V and 3 bases from J, the junction contained 7 bases not matched to a gene. The CDR3 has 15 amino acids. CDR3 DNA: TGCGCCAGCAGCCAGAGACAGGGGACGTTCTACGAGCAGTACTTC. It codes for CASSQRQGTFYEQYF.

This sequence joins TRBV6-5 and TRBJ1-5; no clear D. Germline lookup yields CDR1 MNHEY and CDR2 SVGAGI. The CDR3 length is 15 residues. Trimming removed 1 base from V and 2 bases from J, with 9 bases in between. The CDR3 nucleotides read TGTGCCAGCAGTTACTGGGTGAAGGGCAATCAGCCCCAGCATTTT. Protein sequence: CASSYWVKGNQPQHF.

This clonotype came up many times. The rearrangement joins TRBV12-3 or TRBV12-4 to TRBJ1-1, with D possibly being TRBD1 (5 bases). V lost 5 bases, J lost 8 bases, and 15 bases lay in between. This CDR3 spans 13 amino acids. The CDR3 is CASSKPLGTEAFF. CDR3 nucleotides: TGTGCCAGCAGTAAGCCGCTAGGGACCGAAGCTTTCTTT.

This clonotype appeared a few times. One junction end disagrees with the germline gene, perhaps due to a read error. The chain employs TRBV2 and TRBJ2-6; D possibly matches TRBD1 or TRBD2 (5 bases each). The CDR3 length is 18 residues. Germline CDR1 reads SNHLY; CDR2 reads FYNNEI. As DNA, the CDR3 is TGTACCAGCAGTCGCAGGACTTGGGACCTCTCTGGGGCCAACGTCCTGACTTTC. Protein: CTSSRRTWDLSGANVLTF.

There are a few counts of this clonotype. V gene TRBV4-1 combines with J gene TRBJ2-1; D uncertain. V shed 3 bases and J shed 5 bases, with 17 bases lying between them. Germline V CDR1 and CDR2: MGHRA, YSYEKL. The CDR3 is made up of 16 amino acids. Here the CDR3 reads CASSQSPTGMDNEQFF. CDR3 in DNA: TGCGCCAGCAGCCAGTCCCCGACTGGGATGGACAATGAGCAGTTCTTC.

For this clonotype: A much larger clonotype is one base distant, so this may be a read error. V is TRBV5-1 and J is TRBJ1-3; no reliable D call. The CDR3 spans 15 residues. Trimming shortened V by 2 bases and J by 0 bases, and 9 bases separated the two germline ends. CDR1 is SGHRS and CDR2 is YFSETQ in the germline V gene. CDR3 coding DNA: TGCGCCAGCAGCTTCACGTGGAGCTCTGGAAACACCATATATTTT. Encoded protein: CASSFTWSSGNTIYF.

This clonotype was recorded many times. The chain is built from TRBV20-1 and TRBJ2-1; D unclear. The V end lost 6 bases, the J end lost 4 bases, and 13 bases lay between the germline ends. The CDR3 is 13 residues long. Germline V gene lookup returns CDR1 DFQATT and CDR2 SNEGSKA (reference sequence). The CDR3 DNA reads as TGCAGTGCCGCACCGACTGCTTACAATGAGCAGTTCTTC. It encodes CSAAPTAYNEQFF.

A few counts support this clonotype. J is TRBJ2-5 and V is TRBV20-1; no firm D call. Per the germline V gene, CDR1 is DFQATT and CDR2 is SNEGSKA (reference sequence). V gave up 6 bases and J gave up 5 bases, with 10 bases separating them. This CDR3 region has 11 residues. CDR3 in DNA: TGCAGTGCCCGACCCCGGGAGACCCAGTACTTC. Translation gives CSARPRETQYF.

This clonotype was detected ten times or more. This chain links TRBV5-1 with TRBJ2-1, with D perhaps matching TRBD1 or TRBD2 (5 bases each). The CDR3 consists of 14 residues. Germline lookup yields CDR1 SGHRS and CDR2 YFSETQ. V lost 0 bases and J 8 bases, leaving 12 bases between the germline ends. Written as DNA, the CDR3 is TGCGCCAGCAGCTTGGTCGGGGCGGGCTATGAGCAGTTCTTC. Translated: CASSLVGAGYEQFF.

Many counts were recorded for this clonotype. The CDR3 DNA is TGCAGTGCTAGCTTACCCATCACAGAGCAGTACTTC. Translation: CSASLPITEQYF. V and J are TRBV20-1 and TRBJ2-7; D is ambiguous. Per germline, CDR1 DFQATT and CDR2 SNEGSKA (reference sequence). Trimming took 3 bases from V and 7 from J, leaving 13 bases between them. The length of the CDR3 is 12 residues.

This clonotype appeared a few times. The chain combines TRBV27 with TRBJ2-7; unclear D gene. The V end was cut by 5 bases, the J end by 0 bases, with 11 bases between. The CDR3 loop spans 14 amino acids. Germline V gene lookup returns CDR1 MNHEY and CDR2 SMNVEV (reference sequence). CDR3 in DNA: TGTGCCAGCAGTCCAGCGTACGCCTCCTACGAGCAGTACTTC. It codes for CASSPAYASYEQYF.

Many counts were recorded for this clonotype. The rearrangement joins TRBV28 to TRBJ1-2; 10 bases agree with TRBD1. With 4 bases clipped from V and 7 bases from J, the junction kept 3 bases outside the gene matches. Germline V CDR1 and CDR2: MDHEN, SYDVKM. The CDR3 has 13 residues. Here the CDR3 DNA reads TGTGCCAGCAGTTCCGACAGGGGGCTTGGCTACACCTTC. This codes for CASSSDRGLGYTF.

This clonotype occurred a few times. This chain uses TRBV4-1 with TRBJ2-7; D may correspond to TRBD1 or TRBD2 (5 bases each). Trimming removed 4 bases from V and 6 bases from J, with 22 bases in between. Germline V CDR1 and CDR2: MGHRA, YSYEKL. CDR3 length: 16 residues. The CDR3 DNA reads TGCGCCAGCAGCCGCACTCCCGGGACGATGAGCTTCGAGCAGTACTTC. Its translation: CASSRTPGTMSFEQYF.

This clonotype was observed a handful of times. The chain carries TRBV6-1 and TRBJ2-1, with 8 bases matching TRBD2. V was clipped by 8 bases and J by 3 bases; unmatched bases: 9. Per the germline V gene, CDR1 is MNHNS and CDR2 is SASEGT. The CDR3 extends over 15 amino acids. DNA for the CDR3: TGTGCCAGCGAAGCCGGGACTAGTGTCTACAATGAGCAGTTCTTC. It is translated as CASEAGTSVYNEQFF.

Regarding this clonotype: A much more abundant neighbour one base away suggests this may be a read error. The chain carries TRBV28 and TRBJ2-1, with D unclear. Trimming stripped 3 bases from V and 8 bases from J, with 8 bases between. The CDR3 has 12 amino acids. Looked up from germline, CDR1 is MDHEN and CDR2 is SYDVKM. DNA for the CDR3: TGTGCCAGCAGTTTCCATAGGGATGAGCAGTTCTTC. Its protein product is CASSFHRDEQFF.

This clonotype was picked up a small number of times. This chain joins TRBV12-3 or TRBV12-4 and TRBJ1-3; D perhaps matches TRBD1 (6 bases). Trimming shortened V by 5 bases and J by 4 bases, and 12 bases separated the two germline ends. This CDR3 has 14 amino acids. The CDR3 here is CASSHGTPGNTIYF. The DNA for the CDR3 is TGTGCCAGCAGTCACGGGACACCGGGAAACACCATATATTTT.

This clonotype was seen at least ten times. The chain uses TRBV5-1 and TRBJ2-3; TRBD1 agrees at 7 bases. Trimming at V came to 4 bases and at J to 0 bases, leaving 5 bases not matched to a gene. The V gene's germline CDR1 is SGHRS and CDR2 YFSETQ. The CDR3 totals 15 residues. CDR3 DNA: TGCGCCAGCAGCAAAAAGACAGGGAGCACAGATACGCAGTATTTT. Protein: CASSKKTGSTDTQYF. Full variable domain (missing parts from reference TRBV5-1 and TRBJ2-3): KAGVTQTPRYLIKTRGQQVTLSCSPISGHRSVSWYQQTPGQGLQFLFEYFSETQRNKGNFPGRFSGRQFSNSRSEMNVSTLELGDSALYLCASSKKTGSTDTQYFGPGTRLTVL.

This clonotype was seen many times. CDR3 in amino acids: CSARVWGREETQYF. CDR3 bases: TGCAGTGCTAGAGTGTGGGGCAGGGAAGAGACCCAGTACTTC. V usage is TRBV20-1 and J usage is TRBJ2-5; weak D call: TRBD1 (5 bases). This CDR3 is built from 14 residues. Germline CDR1 reads DFQATT; CDR2 reads SNEGSKA (reference sequence). Trimming took off 1 base at V and 3 bases at J, with 12 bases between the two ends.